This TCR beta chain derives from a study of shared clonotypes between healthy human individuals. Measured with immunoSEQ multiplex PCR; TCRdb has only the in-frame clones, and not every one. The sample shows hundreds of thousands of clones, roughly 72% of them seen only once. General study findings and limits: Enrolling few donors narrowed the genetic and exposure-history diversity that was represented. Non-shared clonotypes had lower generation probabilities than clonotypes shared by all four sorted-subset donors.

This CDR3 has 21 amino acids. The germline gives CDR1 MDHEN, CDR2 SYDVKM. Trimming left V 5 bases short and J 0 bases short, with 32 bases between. Details on this clone: Its antigen remains unidentified.

Sequenced: memory CD4+ T cells sorted from blood. Subset defined: CD45RA-negative fraction. The chain couples TRBV28 to TRBJ2-7; D gene unclear. This clonotype was obtained from a woman between 25 and 40 years old in good health. The CDR3 here is CASSPSGDPWQRRIASYEQYF. The DNA of the CDR3 is TGTGCCAGCAGTCCTTCCGGCGACCCCTGGCAGCGAAGAATAGCCTCCTACGAGCAGTACTTC. The variable domain in full, completed from reference TRBV28 and TRBJ2-7, reads DVKVTQSSRYLVKRTGEKVFLECVQDMDHENMFWYRQDPGLGLRLIYFSYDVKMKEKGDIPEGYSVSREKKERFSLILESASTNQTSMYLCASSPSGDPWQRRIASYEQYFGPGTRLTVT.